This T cell receptor (beta chain) was recovered during a study of tumor-infiltrating lymphocytes in primary liver carcinoma. The study, taken as a whole, reports: Relative to blood, tumors carried a significantly larger fraction of the repertoire in their top 250 clones (p = 0.039).

TCR beta cDNA was prepared out of around 460 ng total RNA by means of a constant-region primer. Amplification in three nested multiplex PCR rounds with slightly modified ARM-PCR gave rise to TCR beta libraries. The opening two PCR rounds, around 10 cycles each, paired TRBV1-TRBV30 forward primers with a C-beta reverse primer. TCRdb reprocessed the multiplex PCR reads via MiXCR and lists one record per CDR3 protein. The data contain approximately 74,000 distinct CDR3 sequences, roughly two thirds of them singletons. For each extraction, RNA and DNA were obtained together from approximately 20-30 mg of unsorted bulk tissue. CDR3 length equals 15 residues. V was cut by 1 base and J by 3 bases, with 13 bases left in between. CDR1 and CDR2 (germline): SGHAT, FQNNGV. Regarding this clonotype: Its antigen is as yet unknown.

Sequencing was done on a sample of liver tumor tissue from sampling region 4. Described subset: tumor region T4, right-lateral pole. V usage is TRBV11-2 and J usage is TRBJ2-7; possibly TRBD1 or TRBD2 for D (6 bases each). The TCR sequence derives from a woman aged 55-75 years with primary liver carcinoma and hepatitis B virus infection. This CDR3 reads CASSLASGAGYEQYF. CDR3 sequence (DNA): TGTGCCAGCAGCTTAGCGTCGGGGGCAGGCTACGAGCAGTACTTC.